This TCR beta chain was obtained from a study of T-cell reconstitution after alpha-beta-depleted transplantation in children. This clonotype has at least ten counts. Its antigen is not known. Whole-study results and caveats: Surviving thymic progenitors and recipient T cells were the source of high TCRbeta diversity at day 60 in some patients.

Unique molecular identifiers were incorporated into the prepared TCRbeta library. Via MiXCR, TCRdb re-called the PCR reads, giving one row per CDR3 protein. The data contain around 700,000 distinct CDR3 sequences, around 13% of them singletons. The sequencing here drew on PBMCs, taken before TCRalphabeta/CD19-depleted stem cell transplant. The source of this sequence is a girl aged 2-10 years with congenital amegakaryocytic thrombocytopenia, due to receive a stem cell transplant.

This CDR3 reads CSASGAGGRVQFF. CDR3 DNA: TGCAGTGCTAGTGGAGCGGGGGGTCGGGTGCAGTTCTTC. V is TRBV20-1 and J is TRBJ2-1, with 9 bases identical to TRBD2. The CDR3 sequence is 13 residues long. Trimming took 3 bases from V and 12 from J; bases not matched to a gene: 9. Germline lookup yields CDR1 DFQATT and CDR2 SNEGSKA (reference sequence).